The 26 T cell receptor beta chains below were found in one sample sequenced in a study of T cell repertoires in cytomegalovirus infection (dated by TCRdb to between 2018 and 2021). The sample's treatment or condition label, in plain terms: in vitro stimulation with specific CMV peptide epitopes to enrich CMV-specific T cells. The sequencing machine was an Illumina HiSeq 1500. Through fastp at Q25 and MiXCR, TCRdb rebuilt clones from the public reads, retaining in-frame beta chains. Rows are unified per CDR3 protein, each entry keeping the most common DNA and genes. The sample records hundreds of thousands of distinct CDR3 sequences, about 39% of which are singletons. The top ten clones comprise about 45% of the sample. Antigens for these TCRs are unknown. Sequenced here: cultured PBMCs, sampled from culture after CMV antigen stimulation. Source of these receptors: a human donor in good health (CMV status not recorded). Some clones in this sample may be carry-over from other donors' samples.

The chain couples TRBV18 to TRBJ2-6; 9 bases align to TRBD1. After removal of 4 bases from V and 4 bases from J, the junction contained 11 bases not matched to a gene. This CDR3 contains 18 residues. The germline V gene encodes CDR1 KGHSH and CDR2 LQKENI. The CDR3 here is CASSQLAQGAQGANVLTF. The CDR3 DNA sequence: TGTGCCAGCTCACAACTGGCACAGGGGGCGCAAGGGGCCAACGTCCTGACTTTC.

The chain employs TRBV19 and TRBJ2-7; no clear D gene. With 1 base removed from V and 9 bases from J, the gap between germline ends came to 19 bases. CDR3 length equals 15 residues. CDR1 LNHDA and CDR2 SQIVND come from the germline V gene (reference sequence). The CDR3 reads CASSIGDSGVSGQYF. DNA of the CDR3: TGTGCCAGTAGTATAGGTGACTCCGGCGTATCGGGGCAGTACTTC.

This chain links TRBV28 with TRBJ1-6, with a weak D call TRBD1 (6 bases). The CDR3 contains 15 residues. V lost 6 bases and J lost 10, with 19 bases in between. Germline CDR1 and CDR2: MDHEN and SYDVKM. CDR3 nucleotides: TGTGCCAGCAGAAAGGACAGAGCCTTAGGCTCACCCCTCCACTTT. Protein: CASRKDRALGSPLHF.

Turning to this clonotype: This sequence may be a read error, since a much larger clone differs from it by one base. The CDR3 here is CASSLTGTRQETRYF. DNA of the CDR3: TGTGCCAGCAGCCTCACCGGGACCCGGCAAGAGACCCGGTACTTC. This sequence joins TRBV7-2 and TRBJ2-5, with D possibly being TRBD1 or TRBD2 (5 bases each). CDR1 SGHTA and CDR2 FQGNSA come from the germline V gene. The CDR3 runs 15 residues.

The chain recombines TRBV10-3 with TRBJ2-1; D remains unclear. This CDR3 is 12 amino acids long. Per germline, CDR1 ENHRY and CDR2 SYGVKD. The V end lost 10 bases, the J end lost 1 base, and 8 bases lay between the germline ends. The DNA for the CDR3 is TGTGCCACCCCTGCATCCTACAATGAGCAGTTCTTC. Translating it yields CATPASYNEQFF.

There are many counts of this clonotype. The genes are TRBV7-2 and TRBJ2-3, with 7 positions matching TRBD2. Per germline, CDR1 SGHTA and CDR2 FQGNSA. V lost 5 bases to trimming and J lost 2 bases; unmatched junction nucleotides: 13. The CDR3 covers 17 residues. The DNA of the CDR3 is TGTGCCAGCAGCCGATCCTTGGGGGAGGGTTTCACAGATACGCAGTATTTT. It yields the protein CASSRSLGEGFTDTQYF.

The chain couples TRBV6-2 or TRBV6-3 to TRBJ2-1, with TRBD2 matching over 13 bases. V shed 6 bases, J shed 5 bases, and the junction held 10 bases outside the gene matches. The length of the CDR3 is 17 residues. Germline V gives CDR1 MNHEY, CDR2 SVGEGT. The CDR3 loop reads CASSRRPTSGRDNEQFF. The CDR3 DNA reads as TGTGCCAGCAGCCGCCGGCCTACTAGCGGGAGGGACAATGAGCAGTTCTTC.

J is TRBJ2-7 and V is TRBV20-1; either TRBD1 or TRBD2 may fit D (5 bases each). V was clipped by 5 bases and J by 8 bases, with 34 bases between them. The CDR3 has 18 amino acids. CDR1 DFQATT and CDR2 SNEGSKA come from the germline V gene (reference sequence). The CDR3 spells CSARLSTVTRTGTPQQYF. For the CDR3, the DNA is TGCAGTGCTCGCCTCTCTACCGTTACCAGGACCGGGACCCCGCAGCAGTACTTC.

This clonotype occurred once. V usage is TRBV19 and J usage is TRBJ2-5, with 11 positions matching TRBD2. V trimming: 4 bases; J trimming: 1 base; junction bases outside the gene matches: 5. Germline V gene sequence: CDR1 LNHDA, CDR2 SQIVND (reference sequence). CDR3 length equals 16 residues. CDR3 region: CASSRGLAESQETQYF. The CDR3 DNA reads TGTGCCAGTAGTAGGGGACTAGCGGAATCCCAAGAGACCCAGTACTTC.

This clonotype was counted a few times. V usage is TRBV4-1 and J usage is TRBJ2-7, with D possibly called TRBD1 or TRBD2 (6 bases each). The V gene's germline CDR1 is MGHRA and CDR2 YSYEKL. CDR3 length equals 13 residues. The V and J ends lost 0 bases and 6 bases respectively, with 9 bases between them. The CDR3 coding sequence is TGCGCCAGCAGCCAAGAACCGGGGGCCGAGCAGTACTTC. Its protein product is CASSQEPGAEQYF.

This clonotype turned up a few times. J is TRBJ2-1 and V is TRBV7-9; the match to TRBD2 covers 11 bases. The V gene end was trimmed by 1 base and the J gene end by 0 bases; junction bases not matched to a gene: 8. The CDR3 consists of 19 residues. In germline, CDR1 is SEHNR, CDR2 FQNEAQ (reference sequence). CDR3 region: CASSLDATSGISSYNEQFF. Written as DNA, the CDR3 is TGTGCCAGCAGCTTAGATGCGACTAGCGGGATCAGCTCCTACAATGAGCAGTTCTTC. The entire variable domain, with the rest obtained from reference TRBV7-9 and TRBJ2-1, is as follows: DTGVSQNPRHKITKRGQNVTFRCDPISEHNRLYWYRQTLGQGPEFLTYFQNEAQLEKSRLLSDRFSAERPKGSFSTLEIQRTEQGDSAMYLCASSLDATSGISSYNEQFFGPGTRLTVL.

The chain links TRBV6-1 to TRBJ2-3; unclear D gene. Germline loops: CDR1 MNHNS, CDR2 SASEGT. The CDR3 has 14 amino acids. Deletions cut 2 bases from V and 0 bases from J, with 6 bases between. The CDR3 sequence is CASSETGSTDTQYF. The CDR3 bases are TGTGCCAGCAGTGAAACGGGTAGCACAGATACGCAGTATTTT.

This clonotype was picked up a small number of times. The genes are TRBV12-3 or TRBV12-4 and TRBJ2-2; the D is unclear. The CDR3 runs to 14 residues. Trimming took 4 bases from V and 0 from J, leaving 6 bases between them. The CDR3 here is CASSYLANTGELFF. CDR3 sequence (DNA): TGTGCCAGCAGTTACCTAGCGAACACCGGGGAGCTGTTTTTT.

The chain carries TRBV6-1 and TRBJ2-3; D possibly corresponds to TRBD1 (6 bases). With 8 bases removed from V and 2 bases from J, the gap between germline ends came to 11 bases. CDR1 MNHNS and CDR2 SASEGT come from the germline V gene. CDR3 size: 13 residues. CDR3 residues: CASQGPLTDTQYF. The DNA of the CDR3 is TGTGCCAGCCAGGGGCCGCTCACAGATACGCAGTATTTT.

The chain has TRBV5-6 and TRBJ2-1, with 10 bases that match TRBD1. Germline assignment: CDR1 SGHDT and CDR2 YYEEEE. V lost 0 bases, J lost 2 bases, and 8 bases stayed unmatched. The CDR3 has 18 amino acids. CDR3 coding DNA: TGTGCCAGCAGCTTGGCGACCAGACAGGGGGCCACCTACAATGAGCAGTTCTTC. It codes for CASSLATRQGATYNEQFF.

This clonotype occurred a few times. CDR3 nucleotide sequence: TGTGCCAGCAGCGCCACAGGGGGCGCCGAGCAGTACTTC. Its translation is CASSATGGAEQYF. This chain links TRBV7-6 with TRBJ2-7; 9 bases line up with TRBD1. V gave up 5 bases and J gave up 6 bases; unmatched junction bases: 5. The CDR3 has 13 residues. Germline CDR1 reads SGHVS; CDR2 reads FNYEAQ.

The chain combines TRBV19 with TRBJ2-1; 9 bases align to TRBD2. The CDR3 runs 17 residues. V lost 0 bases and J lost 8; bases outside the gene matches: 11. CDR1 and CDR2 (germline): LNHDA, SQIVND (reference sequence). The CDR3 loop reads CASSIDLMRGGPDEQFF. The DNA for the CDR3 is TGTGCCAGTAGTATAGATCTTATGCGGGGGGGCCCGGATGAGCAGTTCTTC.

The sample holds one count of this clonotype. The gene calls are TRBV29-1 and TRBJ1-2, with D uncertain. Germline assignment: CDR1 SQVTM and CDR2 ANQGSEA. The CDR3 has 14 amino acids. The V and J ends lost 5 bases and 7 bases respectively, with 20 bases between them. The CDR3 DNA sequence: TGCAGCGTTCTCGACGGGCCCGGGTGGGGTGGCTACACCTTC. Protein: CSVLDGPGWGGYTF.

The V gene is TRBV12-3 or TRBV12-4, the J gene TRBJ2-1; unclear D gene. V lost 3 bases, J lost 3 bases, and 3 bases lay in between. CDR3 size: 12 residues. The CDR3 is CASSLNYNEQFF. The CDR3 DNA is TGTGCCAGCAGTTTGAACTACAATGAGCAGTTCTTC.

J is TRBJ2-3 and V is TRBV15; D unclear. The CDR3 has 12 amino acids. The V gene's germline CDR1 is LNHNV and CDR2 YYDKDF (reference sequence). V lost 1 base, J lost 4 bases, and 3 bases lay in between. CDR3 loop: CATSRGADTQYF. The DNA for the CDR3 is TGTGCCACCAGCAGAGGGGCAGATACGCAGTATTTT.

The rearrangement joins TRBV2 to TRBJ1-5; no clear D gene. Trimming left V 3 bases short and J 3 bases short, with 12 bases between. CDR3 length: 15 residues. Germline CDR1 SNHLY, CDR2 FYNNEI. In nucleotides, the CDR3 is TGTGCCAGCAGTGATCCCGGGTCTGCCAATCAGCCCCAGCATTTT. It specifies CASSDPGSANQPQHF. Together with reference TRBV2 and TRBJ1-5, the CDR3 gives the full variable domain: EPEVTQTPSHQVTQMGQEVILRCVPISNHLYFYWYRQILGQKVEFLVSFYNNEISEKSEIFDDQFSVERPDGSNFTLKIRSTKLEDSAMYFCASSDPGSANQPQHFGDGTRLSIL.

The chain uses TRBV7-9 and TRBJ2-1, with TRBD2 identical over 8 bases. The length of the CDR3 is 15 residues. Germline assignment: CDR1 SEHNR and CDR2 FQNEAQ (reference sequence). The junction had 8 bases not matched to a gene; V was cut back by 5 bases and J by 5 bases. CDR3 residues: CASSISGTAHNEQFF. For the CDR3, the DNA is TGTGCCAGCAGCATTAGCGGGACCGCCCACAATGAGCAGTTCTTC.

This chain uses TRBV6-4 with TRBJ2-7, with 14 bases lining up with TRBD2. The CDR3 extends over 16 amino acids. CDR1 MRHNA and CDR2 SNTAGT come from the germline V gene. V shed 5 bases and J 7 bases; nucleotides not matched to a gene: 10. In nucleotides, the CDR3 is TGTGCCAGCAGTTTCGGGACTAGCGGGAGTATTGGGGAGCAGTACTTC. Protein product: CASSFGTSGSIGEQYF.

This chain connects TRBV29-1 to TRBJ2-2, with 8 positions matching TRBD2. The CDR3 is 14 amino acids. V dropped 6 bases and J dropped 2; count of bases not matched to a gene: 5. CDR1 SQVTM and CDR2 ANQGSEA come from the germline V gene. The CDR3 protein is CSVAGGPNTGELFF. CDR3 DNA sequence: TGCAGCGTCGCGGGAGGACCAAACACCGGGGAGCTGTTTTTT.

The rearrangement links TRBV7-1 to TRBJ2-3; 12 bases map to TRBD2. TRBV7-1 carries the ORF label, with uncertain function. This CDR3 is built from 15 residues. Trimming cost V 7 bases and J 4 bases; bases outside gene matches: 6. CDR3 sequence: CASINLAGGADTQYF. CDR3 bases: TGTGCCAGCATCAATCTAGCGGGAGGGGCAGATACGCAGTATTTT.

The V and J genes are TRBV7-6 and TRBJ1-4, with 7 bases aligning to TRBD1. Germline V gene lookup returns CDR1 SGHVS and CDR2 FNYEAQ. The CDR3 loop spans 15 amino acids. With V trimmed by 6 bases and J by 3 bases, 7 bases remained unmatched. Here the CDR3 reads CASSSTGAPNEKLFF. The CDR3 DNA follows: TGTGCCAGCAGTTCTACAGGGGCACCTAATGAAAAACTGTTTTTT.